These T cell receptor beta chains were read from a single sample in a study of blood T cell repertoires in COVID-19. The protocol was immunoSEQ multiplex PCR, while the TCRdb copy is restricted to in-frame clones and leaves out a portion. The table records fewer than 150,000 clones, roughly four fifths of them present only once. The sample taken for sequencing was peripheral blood. These receptors were obtained from a man over 45 with acute or convalescent COVID-19. Each CDR3 is given with its conserved first and last residue. Fields, in order: D gene, J gene, clone size, V gene, CDR3 protein, CDR3 DNA. D genes are given only for firm matches. Clone size is stated in some rows and not others, as once, few, many or a class when expanded.

>.|TRBJ1-2|few|TRBV10-3
CAISESTGAINYGYTF
TGTGCCATCAGTGAGTCGACAGGCGCCATCAACTATGGCTACACCTTC
>.|TRBJ2-1|.|TRBV24-1
CATSDNRENNEQFF
TGTGCCACCAGTGACAACCGGGAAAACAATGAGCAGTTCTTC
>.|TRBJ2-1|once|TRBV30
CAWRRSNEQFF
TGTGCCTGGAGGCGGAGCAATGAGCAGTTCTTC
>TRBD1|TRBJ2-6|once|TRBV19
CASVGTGVFPESNVLTF
TGTGCCAGTGTCGGGACAGGGGTTTTCCCTGAGTCCAACGTCCTGACTTTC
>TRBD1|TRBJ1-1|.|TRBV5-1
CASSLEGWGQLYTEAFF
TGCGCCAGCAGCTTGGAAGGGTGGGGACAGTTATACACTGAAGCTTTCTTT
>.|TRBJ2-7|.|TRBV3-1/TRBV3-2
CASSLPGLNSYEQYF
TGTGCCAGCAGCCTACCGGGACTCAACTCCTACGAGCAGTACTTC
>.|TRBJ1-2|.|TRBV2
CASSGQAYGYTF
TGTGCCAGCAGTGGGCAGGCCTATGGCTACACCTTC
>.|TRBJ1-4|.|TRBV7-9
CASSSVVGGEKLFF
TGTGCCAGCAGCTCTGTCGTCGGCGGGGAAAAACTGTTTTTT
>TRBD2|TRBJ2-7|.|TRBV5-6
CASSFTSGPSYEQYF
TGTGCCAGCAGCTTTACTAGCGGCCCCTCCTACGAGCAGTACTTC
>.|TRBJ2-5|.|TRBV4-1
CASSPRERDQETQYF
TGCGCCAGCAGCCCAAGGGAGAGGGACCAAGAGACCCAGTACTTC
>TRBD1|TRBJ1-6|.|TRBV6-6
CASSSGQGPPLHF
TGTGCCAGCAGTTCCGGACAGGGGCCACCCCTCCACTTT
>TRBD1|TRBJ1-2|.|TRBV6-5
CASTWDRANYGYTF
TGTGCCAGCACCTGGGACAGAGCTAACTATGGCTACACCTTC
>.|TRBJ1-5|.|TRBV24-1
CATSFGVSQPQHF
TGTGCCACCAGTTTCGGGGTAAGCCAGCCCCAGCATTTT
>TRBD2|TRBJ2-7|.|TRBV7-9
CASSPSGSGMKYEQYF
TGTGCCAGCAGCCCGAGTGGTAGCGGGATGAAATACGAGCAGTACTTC
>.|TRBJ1-5|few|TRBV12-1
CASSPRSRDQPQHF
TGTGCCAGCAGCCCCAGGAGCAGGGATCAGCCCCAGCATTTT
>TRBD2|TRBJ2-7|few|TRBV5-4
CASSLDGLAGREQYF
TGTGCCAGCAGCTTGGACGGACTAGCGGGGCGGGAGCAGTACTTC
>TRBD2|TRBJ2-2|.|TRBV5-4
CASSLEGLVPNTGELFF
TGTGCCAGCAGCTTAGAGGGACTAGTCCCGAACACCGGGGAGCTGTTTTTT
>.|TRBJ1-3|.|TRBV6-1
CASSDRGSSGNTIYF
TGTGCCAGCAGTGACAGGGGTTCGTCTGGAAACACCATATATTTT
>.|TRBJ1-2|.|TRBV30
CAWSKRAGIRANYGYTF
TGTGCCTGGAGTAAGCGCGCAGGGATCCGAGCTAACTATGGCTACACCTTC
>TRBD1|TRBJ2-2|.|TRBV5-8
CASSRTGVNTGELFF
TGTGCCAGCAGCCGTACAGGGGTCAACACCGGGGAGCTGTTTTTT
>TRBD1|TRBJ1-3|.|TRBV3-1/TRBV3-2
CASSQFWGQGLQNTIYF
TGTGCCAGCAGCCAATTTTGGGGACAGGGCCTCCAAAACACCATATATTTT
>.|TRBJ1-4|few|TRBV7-9
CASSLEGAYEKLFF
TGTGCCAGCAGCTTAGAAGGAGCTTATGAAAAACTGTTTTTT
>TRBD1|TRBJ2-7|.|TRBV5-6
CASSLGTGGFYEQYF
TGTGCCAGCAGCTTGGGGACAGGGGGCTTCTACGAGCAGTACTTC
>.|TRBJ1-1|.|TRBV15
CATSRVGSGRVMNTEAFF
TGTGCCACCAGCAGAGTGGGGTCAGGGAGGGTGATGAACACTGAAGCTTTCTTT
>.|TRBJ1-6|.|TRBV6-1
CASSEVLVAGLTPLHF
TGTGCCAGCAGTGAAGTTTTGGTGGCCGGGTTGACACCCCTCCACTTT
>TRBD2|TRBJ2-3|few|TRBV7-9
CASSLGRGGYTDTQYF
TGTGCCAGCAGCTTAGGCCGGGGGGGTTACACAGATACGCAGTATTTT
>.|TRBJ1-2|once|TRBV5-4
CASSLGQDSYGYTF
TGTGCCAGCAGCTTGGGACAGGATTCCTATGGCTACACCTTC
>.|TRBJ2-1|once|TRBV5-8
CASSLEARAEFF
TGTGCCAGCAGCTTGGAGGCCAGGGCGGAGTTCTTC
>.|TRBJ2-5|.|TRBV27
CASPDWRGQETQYF
TGTGCCAGCCCTGACTGGAGGGGCCAAGAGACCCAGTACTTC
>.|TRBJ2-1|.|TRBV4-1
CASSQGVARGFGNEQFF
TGCGCCAGCAGCCAAGGGGTCGCTAGAGGGTTCGGCAATGAGCAGTTCTTC
>TRBD2|TRBJ2-3|.|TRBV6-1
CASSENTQLAGVTDTQYF
TGTGCCAGCAGTGAAAATACCCAACTAGCGGGAGTGACAGATACGCAGTATTTT
>.|TRBJ1-4|once|TRBV19
CASSIGTNWLNEKLFF
TGTGCCAGTAGTATCGGGACAAATTGGCTAAATGAAAAACTGTTTTTT
>.|TRBJ1-1|.|TRBV19
CASSSGESTEAFF
TGTGCCAGTAGTTCGGGGGAGAGCACTGAAGCTTTCTTT
>.|TRBJ2-5|once|TRBV7-9
CASSLAWTGSETQYF
TGTGCCAGCAGCTTAGCGTGGACGGGGTCAGAGACCCAGTACTTC
>TRBD1|TRBJ2-1|.|TRBV9
CASSSHRGRAYNEQFF
TGTGCCAGCAGCAGCCACAGGGGGCGCGCCTACAATGAGCAGTTCTTC
>TRBD1|TRBJ2-6|.|TRBV5-1
CASSGGQSGANVLTF
TGCGCCAGCAGCGGGGGACAGTCTGGGGCCAACGTCCTGACTTTC
>TRBD2|TRBJ2-1|.|TRBV10-3
CAISESLAGVYNEQFF
TGTGCCATCAGTGAGTCACTAGCGGGAGTGTACAATGAGCAGTTCTTC
>.|TRBJ2-3|.|TRBV6-5
CASKLGWSTDTQYF
TGTGCCAGCAAACTCGGGTGGAGCACAGATACGCAGTATTTT
>TRBD2|TRBJ2-1|.|TRBV2
CASIYGLADEQFF
TGTGCCAGCATTTATGGACTAGCGGATGAGCAGTTCTTC
>.|TRBJ1-5|.|TRBV6-5
CASDTGSNQPQHF
TGTGCCAGCGATACAGGGAGCAATCAGCCCCAGCATTTT
>TRBD2|TRBJ2-5|.|TRBV27
CASSPIAGAGETQYF
TGTGCCAGCAGTCCCATAGCGGGAGCTGGTGAGACCCAGTACTTC
>.|TRBJ1-5|.|TRBV5-4
CASSLGTLGEPQHF
TGTGCCAGCAGCTTGGGGACCCTAGGGGAGCCCCAGCATTTT
>.|TRBJ1-2|.|TRBV10-3
CATQGTGYGYTF
TGTGCCACGCAGGGAACCGGGTATGGCTACACCTTC